A single sample is the source of the 32 T cell receptor beta chains below, sequenced in a study of cytomegalovirus exposure and HLA in healthy donors. Vbeta (60) and Jbeta (13) primers were used in the PCR. The data were produced by immunoSEQ multiplex PCR, yet TCRdb's version contains in-frame clones alone and is incomplete. This table has about 130,000 clones, 80% appearing once. The sequenced material came from PBMCs. The receptors here all came from a middle-aged woman in good health and CMV-seronegative.

CDR3 nucleotides: TGTGCCAGTAAGGACAGGAGCTCCTACGAGCAGTACTTC. Its protein is CASKDRSSYEQYF. This chain uses TRBV19 with TRBJ2-7; 7 nucleotides line up with TRBD1. Germline lookup yields CDR1 LNHDA and CDR2 SQIVND (reference sequence). The V gene end was trimmed by 7 bases and the J gene end by 0 bases; junction bases not matched to a gene: 3. This CDR3 comprises 13 residues.

This chain connects TRBV7-2 to TRBJ1-6; 11 bases fit TRBD1. Germline V lookup: CDR1 SGHTA, CDR2 FQGNSA. Trimming at V came to 5 bases and at J to 0 bases, leaving 3 bases not matched to a gene. The CDR3 extends over 17 amino acids. The CDR3 nucleotides read TGTGCCAGCAGCCGGACAGGGGGCGCCTCCTATAATTCACCCCTCCACTTT. Translation gives CASSRTGGASYNSPLHF.

This clone was detected a few times. This sequence joins TRBV6-4 and TRBJ2-3; 8 bases agree with TRBD1. The germline CDR1 and CDR2 sequences are MRHNA and SNTAGT. Trimming cost V 5 bases and J 2 bases; bases outside gene matches: 3. There are 14 residues in the CDR3. The CDR3 sequence is CASSPGQATDTQYF. The CDR3, as DNA: TGTGCCAGCAGTCCGGGACAGGCCACAGATACGCAGTATTTT.

The chain joins TRBV28 to TRBJ1-2, with D uncertain. The CDR3 runs to 13 residues. V was clipped by 6 bases and J by 6 bases, with 14 bases between them. Germline CDR1 reads MDHEN; CDR2 reads SYDVKM. CDR3 loop: CASRVRLVDGYTF. CDR3 sequence (DNA): TGTGCCAGCAGAGTCCGCCTAGTAGATGGCTACACCTTC.

The chain carries TRBV5-4 and TRBJ2-7; 15 nucleotides agree with TRBD2. The trim removed 4 bases at V and 7 bases at J, leaving 3 bases unmatched. The length of the CDR3 is 14 residues. In germline, CDR1 is SGHNT, CDR2 YYREEE (reference sequence). The CDR3 reads CASSPGLAGGEQYF. CDR3 coding DNA: TGTGCCAGCAGCCCGGGACTAGCGGGAGGTGAGCAGTACTTC.

The V and J genes are TRBV5-5 and TRBJ1-6; D is ambiguous. Germline V CDR1 and CDR2: SGHKS, YYEKEE (reference sequence). The CDR3 is 14 amino acids. Trimming took 4 bases from V and 2 from J, leaving 7 bases between them. The CDR3 coding sequence is TGTGCCAGCAGCCCCGGGACCTATAATTCACCCCTCCACTTT. Its translation: CASSPGTYNSPLHF. Using reference TRBV5-5 and TRBJ1-6 for the parts outside the CDR3, the full variable domain is DAGVTQSPTHLIKTRGQQVTLRCSPISGHKSVSWYQQVLGQGPQFIFQYYEKEERGRGNFPDRFSARQFPNYSSELNVNALLLGDSALYLCASSPGTYNSPLHFGNGTRLTVT.

This rearrangement joins TRBV9 to TRBJ2-7; 10 bases fit TRBD1. CDR3 length: 16 amino acids. V lost 0 bases and J lost 5; bases outside the gene matches: 8. Germline V gene sequence: CDR1 SGDLS, CDR2 YYNGEE. This chain's CDR3 is CASSVDWTGGSHEQYF. DNA for the CDR3: TGTGCCAGCAGCGTAGATTGGACAGGGGGTTCTCACGAGCAGTACTTC.

J is TRBJ1-2 and V is TRBV28; 7 bases line up with TRBD1. Germline V gives CDR1 MDHEN, CDR2 SYDVKM. J gave up 0 bases and V 7 bases, and 5 bases lay outside the gene matches. CDR3 length: 14 amino acids. The CDR3 DNA sequence: TGTGCCAGCAACACCGGGACAGCTAACTATGGCTACACCTTC. It is translated as CASNTGTANYGYTF.

The chain has TRBV2 and TRBJ2-3, with 13 bases identical to TRBD2. This CDR3 is built from 17 residues. V lost 6 bases to trimming and J lost 1 base; unmatched junction nucleotides: 7. Per germline, CDR1 SNHLY and CDR2 FYNNEI. The CDR3 here is CASRPGLAGWGTDTQYF. CDR3 coding DNA: TGTGCCAGCAGGCCGGGACTAGCGGGATGGGGCACAGATACGCAGTATTTT. The full variable domain, with the rest looked up from reference TRBV2 and TRBJ2-3, is EPEVTQTPSHQVTQMGQEVILRCVPISNHLYFYWYRQILGQKVEFLVSFYNNEISEKSEIFDDQFSVERPDGSNFTLKIRSTKLEDSAMYFCASRPGLAGWGTDTQYFGPGTRLTVL.

This rearrangement joins TRBV29-1 to TRBJ2-7; D may be TRBD1 (5 bases). In germline, CDR1 is SQVTM, CDR2 ANQGSEA. The CDR3 totals 11 residues. V lost 7 bases and J 4 bases, leaving 11 bases between the germline ends. CDR3 sequence (DNA): TGCAGCGGGCTGACAGCTTACGAGCAGTACTTC. It yields the protein CSGLTAYEQYF.

This chain joins TRBV27 and TRBJ1-2; D is perhaps TRBD1 (5 bases). CDR1 is MNHEY, CDR2 SMNVEV, per germline (reference sequence). V lost 6 bases and J 1 base, leaving 15 bases between the germline ends. The CDR3 spans 15 residues. CDR3 sequence: CASSPDSWGNYGYTF. The DNA for the CDR3 is TGTGCCAGCAGCCCTGACAGCTGGGGTAACTATGGCTACACCTTC.

The chain carries TRBV4-3 and TRBJ2-7, with TRBD1 matching 7 bases. The CDR3 sequence is 15 residues long. Per germline, CDR1 LGHNA and CDR2 YSLEER. J gave up 0 bases and V 0 bases, and 2 bases lay outside the gene matches. For the CDR3, the DNA is TGCGCCAGCAGCCAAGACCGGGACAGCTCCTACGAGCAGTACTTC. Its protein is CASSQDRDSSYEQYF.

The chain is built from TRBV6-5 and TRBJ2-2, with D tentatively TRBD2 (5 bases). Per germline, CDR1 MNHEY and CDR2 SVGAGI. V was shortened by 3 bases and J by 7 bases, with 18 bases between the two germline ends. The CDR3 extends over 16 amino acids. This CDR3 reads CASSYPDSLGGGELFF. The CDR3 nucleotides are TGTGCCAGCAGTTATCCCGACTCTCTTGGAGGCGGGGAGCTGTTTTTT.

Comment on this clone: At one end the junction does not follow the germline gene, possibly because of a read error. V usage is TRBV7-2 and J usage is TRBJ1-5; possible D gene TRBD1, 6 bases. This CDR3 spans 15 amino acids. CDR1 SGHTA and CDR2 FQGNSA come from the germline V gene. The CDR3 spells CASSLGGDRNQPQHF. Here the CDR3 DNA reads TGTGCCAGCAGTTTAGGGGGGGATCGCAATCAGCCCCAGCATTTT.

The chain is built from TRBV6-6 and TRBJ2-7; a possible D gene is TRBD1 (6 bases). The germline gives CDR1 MNHNY, CDR2 SVGAGI (reference sequence). The CDR3 runs to 14 residues. Trimming shortened V by 6 bases and J by 3 bases, and 15 bases separated the two germline ends. In nucleotides, the CDR3 is TGTGCCAGCAGCCAGAGGGGGTATCACTACGAGCAGTACTTC. Residues: CASSQRGYHYEQYF.

This chain uses TRBV27 with TRBJ2-7; D is undetermined. V gave up 0 bases and J gave up 2 bases, with 23 bases separating them. Germline V gene lookup returns CDR1 MNHEY and CDR2 SMNVEV (reference sequence). CDR3 size: 19 residues. CDR3 region: CASSLSPYPLSKDAYEQYF. The CDR3 DNA reads as TGTGCCAGCAGTTTATCTCCATACCCCCTTAGCAAAGACGCCTACGAGCAGTACTTC.

The chain joins TRBV7-6 to TRBJ2-5; 8 positions agree with TRBD1. TRBJ2-7 explains the end of the DNA better; the J call may be wrong. The CDR3 length is 15 residues. Germline V gene lookup returns CDR1 SGHVS and CDR2 FNYEAQ. CDR3 DNA: TGTGCCAGCAGCTTAGGAGGGACAGGTCTTTACGAGCAGTACTTC. Amino acid sequence: CASSLGGTGLYEQYF.

The genes are TRBV5-1 and TRBJ1-2, with D perhaps TRBD1 (5 bases). Germline CDR1 reads SGHRS; CDR2 reads YFSETQ. CDR3 length equals 15 residues. V lost 0 bases and J lost 6, with 15 bases in between. The CDR3, as DNA: TGCGCCAGCAGCTTGGAATGGGGCCGTGCGGATGGCTACACCTTC. Protein sequence: CASSLEWGRADGYTF.

The rearrangement links TRBV10-3 to TRBJ2-7, with TRBD1 matching 8 bases. Germline V gene data show CDR1 as ENHRY and CDR2 as SYGVKD. Trimming took 0 bases from V and 1 from J; bases not matched to a gene: 2. This CDR3 comprises 15 residues. The CDR3 nucleotides are TGTGCCATCAGTGAGTCGGGGACAGGATCCTACGAGCAGTACTTC. This codes for CAISESGTGSYEQYF.

This sequence joins TRBV11-2 and TRBJ1-2, with no clear D. Trimming took 0 bases from V and 7 from J, leaving 12 bases between them. Germline V gene sequence: CDR1 SGHAT, CDR2 FQNNGV. There are 14 residues in the CDR3. The CDR3: CASSLEVRGGGYTF. CDR3 in DNA: TGTGCCAGCAGCTTAGAAGTTCGCGGCGGTGGCTACACCTTC.

V usage is TRBV28 and J usage is TRBJ1-2; D call uncertain. V dropped 3 bases and J dropped 4 bases, with 6 bases sitting between them. CDR1 MDHEN and CDR2 SYDVKM come from the germline V gene. The CDR3 is made up of 12 amino acids. The CDR3 bases are TGTGCCAGCAGTTTTCCCTTCTATGGCTACACCTTC. Translated: CASSFPFYGYTF.

This chain links TRBV6-6 with TRBJ2-7; D unresolved. V was clipped by 10 bases and J by 3 bases, with 13 bases between them. CDR3 length: 12 residues. CDR1 is MNHNY and CDR2 is SVGAGI in the germline V gene (reference sequence). The CDR3 region is CATSPSVYEQYF. The CDR3 coding sequence is TGTGCCACTAGTCCCTCAGTCTACGAGCAGTACTTC.

Note on this clone: The same CDR3 arises from other DNA sequences in this sample as well. This chain links TRBV9 with TRBJ2-5; D is possibly TRBD2 (6 bases). The CDR3 runs to 14 residues. Germline CDR1 is SGDLS and CDR2 is YYNGEE. The ends were cut back, 0 bases at V and 5 bases at J, with 11 bases in the middle. CDR3 in DNA: TGTGCCAGCAGCGTAGGGACCCGGGGGGAGACCCAGTACTTC. Its translation: CASSVGTRGETQYF.

The V and J genes are TRBV4-1 and TRBJ1-6, with 9 bases matching TRBD1. Trimming cost V 3 bases and J 10 bases; bases outside gene matches: 10. CDR1 is MGHRA, CDR2 YSYEKL, per germline. The CDR3 is made up of 16 amino acids. The CDR3 DNA is TGCGCCAGCAGCCACCCTCTTACAGGGGGCGGGTCACCCCTCCACTTT. Protein sequence: CASSHPLTGGGSPLHF.

The genes are TRBV28 and TRBJ2-7; perhaps TRBD2 as D (5 bases). This CDR3 region has 17 residues. Germline V gene sequence: CDR1 MDHEN, CDR2 SYDVKM. V was pared by 3 bases and J by 6 bases, with 24 bases between. CDR3 region: CASSFLSGIGYGSEQYF. DNA of the CDR3: TGTGCCAGCAGTTTCCTTTCGGGAATAGGGTACGGGTCCGAGCAGTACTTC. The full variable domain, with the rest looked up from reference TRBV28 and TRBJ2-7, is DVKVTQSSRYLVKRTGEKVFLECVQDMDHENMFWYRQDPGLGLRLIYFSYDVKMKEKGDIPEGYSVSREKKERFSLILESASTNQTSMYLCASSFLSGIGYGSEQYFGPGTRLTVT.

V is TRBV27 and J is TRBJ2-7; tentative D call: TRBD1 (5 bases). V lost 3 bases and J lost 4, with 10 bases in between. This CDR3 comprises 13 residues. The germline V gene has CDR1 MNHEY and CDR2 SMNVEV (reference sequence). CDR3: CASSFAQGYEQYF. CDR3 nucleotide sequence: TGTGCCAGCAGTTTTGCCCAGGGTTACGAGCAGTACTTC.

This clone was observed a handful of times. V usage is TRBV7-9 and J usage is TRBJ2-4; D unclear. The CDR3 is made up of 12 amino acids. Per the germline V gene, CDR1 is SEHNR and CDR2 is FQNEAQ (reference sequence). The V end lost 7 bases, the J end lost 6 bases, and 10 bases lay between the germline ends. The CDR3 is CASTPGGNIQYF. CDR3 DNA sequence: TGTGCCAGCACCCCAGGTGGAAACATTCAGTACTTC. Using reference TRBV7-9 and TRBJ2-4 for the parts outside the CDR3, the full variable domain is DTGVSQNPRHKITKRGQNVTFRCDPISEHNRLYWYRQTLGQGPEFLTYFQNEAQLEKSRLLSDRFSAERPKGSFSTLEIQRTEQGDSAMYLCASTPGGNIQYFGAGTRLSVL.

J is TRBJ1-1 and V is TRBV6-1; no firm D call. Trimming took off 6 bases at V and 2 bases at J, with 7 bases between the two ends. The length of the CDR3 is 12 residues. Germline CDR1 and CDR2: MNHNS and SASEGT. The CDR3 region is CASSGDNTEAFF. The CDR3 region has the DNA TGTGCCAGCAGCGGGGATAACACTGAAGCTTTCTTT.

The genes are TRBV27 and TRBJ1-6; TRBD1 might be the D (6 bases). The CDR3 has 15 amino acids. Between the trimmed V and J ends, which lost 3 bases and 9 bases, there was a span of 15 bases. Germline-derived CDR1 and CDR2 are MNHEY and SMNVEV (reference sequence). CDR3 loop: CASSLSPRGSSPLHF. The CDR3 region has the DNA TGTGCCAGCAGTTTGTCCCCCAGGGGAAGTTCACCCCTCCACTTT.

There are a few counts of this clone. The CDR3 DNA is TGTGCCAGCAGCCCAGTAGCGGGCGCGCGGGGAAACACCATATATTTT. The encoded protein is CASSPVAGARGNTIYF. This rearrangement joins TRBV7-2 to TRBJ1-3; no firm D call. Trimming removed 5 bases from V and 4 bases from J, with 18 bases in between. The CDR3 covers 16 residues. Germline lookup yields CDR1 SGHTA and CDR2 FQGNSA.

This sequence joins TRBV5-1 and TRBJ2-1; TRBD1 agrees at 7 bases. V dropped 2 bases and J dropped 7; count of bases not matched to a gene: 9. The CDR3 extends over 15 amino acids. The germline V gene has CDR1 SGHRS and CDR2 YFSETQ. The CDR3 is CASSFSGTELNEQFF. DNA for the CDR3: TGCGCCAGCAGCTTCTCCGGGACAGAATTAAATGAGCAGTTCTTC.

The chain joins TRBV7-7 to TRBJ2-3, with 8 nucleotides matching TRBD2. CDR1 and CDR2 (germline): SSHAT, FNYEAQ (reference sequence). CDR3 size: 13 residues. The CDR3 loop is CASGAGVEYTQYF. The DNA of the CDR3 is TGTGCTAGCGGGGCGGGAGTCGAATATACGCAGTATTTT.